The entry that follows covers one TCR beta chain sequence. Its cognate antigen has yet to be identified. Qualities for individual bases were not recorded, and no much larger clone is one base off. The data belong to a study of identical twins (dated by TCRdb to between 2015 and 2016). With respect to the entire study: The study deep-sequenced TCR alpha and beta repertoires from monozygotic twins, unrelated adults of various ages and cord blood to test whether fetal clonotypes persist. To rule out contamination, the twin experiments were replicated at different times with different library preparation protocols.

To prepare the library, 5' RACE was applied. Sequencing took place on an Illumina HiSeq 2000. Template switching added a universal primer binding site, and the final cDNA carried a unique molecular identifier that allowed TCR cDNA molecules to be counted accurately. Specific primers in the conserved constant-segment region were used to synthesize first-strand cDNA for the TCR alpha and beta chains. To control for contamination, every cDNA library carried two barcodes: a SMART-Mk sample barcode plus Illumina barcodes. Two successive PCR steps introduced TruSeq adapter sequences along with Illumina sample barcodes. TCR alpha and beta cDNA libraries were sequenced on the Illumina HiSeq platform with custom primers. Per the authors' processing: MiGEC processed the raw reads to extract unique molecular identifiers, while MiXCR was used to determine the CDR3 positions. Recombination models were inferred per individual with the repgenHMM and IGoR tools using an EM algorithm. Shared clonotype analysis was performed with the tcR package in R, normalizing sharing by the product of cloneset sizes. To study raw recombination without the effects of thymic and clonal selection, out-of-frame nonproductive sequences were analyzed. TCRdb ran its own pipeline on the public reads, namely fastp trimming at Q25 and MiXCR clone calling, and kept in-frame beta chains. Rows are combined by CDR3 protein, so each entry shows the most common genes and DNA. None of the V and J calls come from the authors' own analysis; TCRdb made them. In this sample the table shows about 520,000 distinct CDR3 sequences, around 20% of which occur a single time. The ten largest account for 0.91% of the sample.

The research as a whole found: Conclusions relied on cross-sectional statistical analysis, since the same donors could not be followed over many years. Abundant cord blood beta clonotypes had fewer insertions, young adult naive repertoires showed a similar but weaker trend, and memory repertoires showed no such trend. In monozygotic twins, out-of-frame TCR alpha sharing was systematically underestimated by recombination models, although the models agreed with sharing between unrelated individuals. Out-of-frame TCR alpha sequences shared between twins showed an excess of low generation-probability sequences compared with coincidental sharing between unrelated individuals. The excess sharing between twins in beta out-of-frame sequences was weaker because fewer shared sequences reduced the signal-to-noise ratio. Zero-insertion analyses could be partly confounded by invariant T cells such as MAIT and iNKT, though diverse VJ usage argued against such confounding for most clonotypes.

Every donor was a healthy Caucasian. The twin cohort consisted of three pairs of female monozygotic twins, all aged roughly 18 to 29 years. Positive isolation kits from Invitrogen were used to isolate the CD4+ and CD8+ T cell populations. Separately, the same data were catalogued under a study of T cells expressing NK-cell markers. As the second publication notes: Three sorted T-cell subsets (CD3+CD56+NKG2C+, CD3+CD56+NKG2C- and CD3+CD56-NKG2C+) from under ten donors had their TCR beta-chain repertoires profiled. Seven of the eight sequenced donors were HCMV-seropositive and one was HCMV-seronegative. In several experiments an anti-gammadeltaTCR antibody was added to restrict sorting to alphabetaTCR-expressing T cells. In six donors, the dominant CD3+CD56+NKG2C+ clonotypes were found to rank among the top 10 CD8+ clonotypes and to make up 1.0-7.0% of CD8+ T cells. Those dominant clonotypes were again the most abundant among CD3+CD56-NKG2C+ cells in a few donors, at about 25-65%. Whether the expanded NKG2C-expressing T cell clones were specific for HCMV antigens was left unclear. All eight donors whose samples were sequenced were randomly selected healthy volunteers, three of them men and five women. HCMV-specific IgG was detected in serum with a commercial ELISA kit to determine HCMV serostatus. MIGEC handled demultiplexing of the reads and grouping by UMI, while MiTCR was used to assemble and quantify clonotypes. To exclude erroneous sequences, only TCR cDNA sequences supported by at least two reads were retained. The tcR package was used for downstream repertoire analysis, and clonotypes were matched between fractions using CDR3 nucleotide sequence together with V segment. VDJmatch was used to annotate antigen specificity against VDJdb, with one amino acid substitution in CDR3 allowed.

This clonotype was obtained from a woman aged 18 to 35 in good health. The sequenced material came from CD4+ T cells sorted from blood.

The base sequence is TGTGCCAGCAGATATCTGGGACTTACTGAAGCTTTCTTT. This is translated as CASRYLGLTEAFF. The chain is encoded by TRBV12-3 or TRBV12-4 joined to TRBJ1-1; a weak D assignment points to TRBD1 (5 bases agree). V was cut back by 6 bases and J by 5 bases, leaving a gap of 13 bases between them. Including cysteine and phenylalanine, the CDR3 has 13 amino acids. The entry retains the CDR3 DNA only, 39 bases that are in frame from base 1.